Included here is one T cell receptor (beta chain) sequence, with context. It was with unique molecular identifiers that the TCRbeta library was prepared. A single record per CDR3 protein comes from TCRdb applying MiXCR to the PCR reads. The sample shows hundreds of thousands of distinct CDR3 sequences, about 15% of them seen only once. Trimming removed 2 bases at V and 2 bases at J, with 15 bases between. The CDR3 length is 15 residues. Germline V CDR1 and CDR2: DFQATT, SNEGSKA (reference sequence). The data were obtained in a study of T-cell reconstitution after alpha-beta-depleted transplantation in children.

This sequence was found in a human donor who donated a stem cell graft to a child with acute myeloid leukemia. This chain links TRBV20-1 with TRBJ2-5; D not certain. Sequencing used PBMCs from the stem cell graft donor, obtained from the stem cell graft. As DNA, the CDR3 is TGCAGTGCTAGATCCCTCCGACGGCCACAAGAGACCCAGTACTTC. It codes for CSARSLRRPQETQYF.